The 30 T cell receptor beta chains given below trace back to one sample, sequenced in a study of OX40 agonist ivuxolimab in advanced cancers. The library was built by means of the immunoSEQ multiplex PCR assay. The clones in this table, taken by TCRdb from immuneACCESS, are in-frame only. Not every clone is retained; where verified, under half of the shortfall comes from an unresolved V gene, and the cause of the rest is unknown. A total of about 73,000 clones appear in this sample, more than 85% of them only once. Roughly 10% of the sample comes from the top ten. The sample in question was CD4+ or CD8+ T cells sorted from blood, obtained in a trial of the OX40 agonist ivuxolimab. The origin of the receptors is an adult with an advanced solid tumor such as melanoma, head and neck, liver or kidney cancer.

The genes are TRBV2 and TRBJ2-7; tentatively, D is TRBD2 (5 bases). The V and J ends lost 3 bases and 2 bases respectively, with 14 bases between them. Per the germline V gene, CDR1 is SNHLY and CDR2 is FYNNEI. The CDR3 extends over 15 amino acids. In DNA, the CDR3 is TGTGCCAGCAGTGAGGCGCCAGGAGGACCCTACGAGCAGTACTTC. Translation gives CASSEAPGGPYEQYF.

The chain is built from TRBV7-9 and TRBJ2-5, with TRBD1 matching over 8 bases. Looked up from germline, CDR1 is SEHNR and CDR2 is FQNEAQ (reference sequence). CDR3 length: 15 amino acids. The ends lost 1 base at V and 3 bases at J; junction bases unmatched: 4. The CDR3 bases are TGTGCCAGCAGCTTAGTCGTGACAGGGGAAGAGACCCAGTACTTC. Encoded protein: CASSLVVTGEETQYF.

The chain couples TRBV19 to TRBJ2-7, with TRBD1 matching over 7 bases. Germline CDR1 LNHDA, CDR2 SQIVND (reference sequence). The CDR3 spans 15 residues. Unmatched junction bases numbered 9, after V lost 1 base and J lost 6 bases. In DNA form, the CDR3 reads TGTGCCAGTAGTATAGGACAGGGAAACTACTTCGAGCAGTACTTC. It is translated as CASSIGQGNYFEQYF.

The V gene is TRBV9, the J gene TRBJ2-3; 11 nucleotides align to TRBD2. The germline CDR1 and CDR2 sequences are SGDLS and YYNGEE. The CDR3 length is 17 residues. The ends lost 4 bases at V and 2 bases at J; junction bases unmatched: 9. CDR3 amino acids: CASSSYGTSGLTDTQYF. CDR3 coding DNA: TGTGCCAGCAGCTCCTACGGGACTAGCGGACTCACAGATACGCAGTATTTT.

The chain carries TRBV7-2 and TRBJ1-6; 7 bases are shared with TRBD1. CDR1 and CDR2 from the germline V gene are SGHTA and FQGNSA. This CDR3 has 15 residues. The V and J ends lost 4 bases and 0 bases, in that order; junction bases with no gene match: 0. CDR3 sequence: CASSWDSSYNSPLHF. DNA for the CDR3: TGTGCCAGCAGCTGGGACAGCTCCTATAATTCACCCCTCCACTTT.

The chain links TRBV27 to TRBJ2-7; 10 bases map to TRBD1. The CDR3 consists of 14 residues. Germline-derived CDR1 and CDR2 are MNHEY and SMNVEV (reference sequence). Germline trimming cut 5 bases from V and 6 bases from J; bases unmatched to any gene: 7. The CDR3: CASSPGTGAFEQYF. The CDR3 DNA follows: TGTGCCAGCAGTCCCGGGACAGGGGCCTTCGAGCAGTACTTC.

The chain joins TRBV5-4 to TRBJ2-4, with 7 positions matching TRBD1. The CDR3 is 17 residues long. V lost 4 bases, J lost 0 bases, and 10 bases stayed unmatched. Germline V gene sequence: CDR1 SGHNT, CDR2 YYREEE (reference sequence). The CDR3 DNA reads TGTGCCAGCAGCCACTCACAGGGGCTATCAGCCAAAAACATTCAGTACTTC. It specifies CASSHSQGLSAKNIQYF.

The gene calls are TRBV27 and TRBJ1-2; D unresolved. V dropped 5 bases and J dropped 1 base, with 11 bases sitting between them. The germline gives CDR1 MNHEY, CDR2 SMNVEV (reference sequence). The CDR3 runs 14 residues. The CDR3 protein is CASSKNGGNYGYTF. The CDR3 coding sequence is TGTGCCAGCAGTAAAAACGGCGGTAACTATGGCTACACCTTC.

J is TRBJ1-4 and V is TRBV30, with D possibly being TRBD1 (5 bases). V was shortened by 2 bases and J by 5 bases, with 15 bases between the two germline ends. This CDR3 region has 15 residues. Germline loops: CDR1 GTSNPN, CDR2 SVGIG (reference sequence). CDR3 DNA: TGTGCCTGGAGTATCCCAGGGATACCCAATGAAAAACTGTTTTTT. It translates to CAWSIPGIPNEKLFF.

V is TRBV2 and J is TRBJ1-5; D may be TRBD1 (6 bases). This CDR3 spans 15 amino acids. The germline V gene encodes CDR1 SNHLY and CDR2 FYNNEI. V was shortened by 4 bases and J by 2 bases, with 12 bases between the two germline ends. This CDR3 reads CASSGVGAGNQPQHF. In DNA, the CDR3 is TGTGCCAGCAGTGGCGTGGGGGCGGGCAATCAGCCCCAGCATTTT. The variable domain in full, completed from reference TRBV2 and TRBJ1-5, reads EPEVTQTPSHQVTQMGQEVILRCVPISNHLYFYWYRQILGQKVEFLVSFYNNEISEKSEIFDDQFSVERPDGSNFTLKIRSTKLEDSAMYFCASSGVGAGNQPQHFGDGTRLSIL.

As DNA, the CDR3 is TGCAGCGCTGTGGACAGGGGCGGCACAGATACGCAGTATTTT. Its protein product is CSAVDRGGTDTQYF. This chain joins TRBV29-1 and TRBJ2-3; TRBD1 matches 9 bases. Germline V gene lookup returns CDR1 SQVTM and CDR2 ANQGSEA. The CDR3 totals 14 residues. V trimming: 7 bases; J trimming: 1 base; junction bases outside the gene matches: 6.

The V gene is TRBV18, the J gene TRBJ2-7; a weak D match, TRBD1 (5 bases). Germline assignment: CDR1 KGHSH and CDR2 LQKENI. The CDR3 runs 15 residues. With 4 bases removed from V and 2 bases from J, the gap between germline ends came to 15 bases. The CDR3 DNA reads TGTGCCAGCTCACTCACGACAGTGCAAACCTACGAGCAGTACTTC. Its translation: CASSLTTVQTYEQYF. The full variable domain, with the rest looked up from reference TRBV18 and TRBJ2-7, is NAGVMQNPRHLVRRRGQEARLRCSPMKGHSHVYWYRQLPEEGLKFMVYLQKENIIDESGMPKERFSAEFPKEGPSILRIQQVVRGDSAAYFCASSLTTVQTYEQYFGPGTRLTVT.

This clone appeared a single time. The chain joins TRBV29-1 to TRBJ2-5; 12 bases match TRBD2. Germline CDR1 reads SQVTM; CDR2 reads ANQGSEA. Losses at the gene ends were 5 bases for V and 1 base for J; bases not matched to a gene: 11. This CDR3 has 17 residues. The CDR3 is CSVPTSGGPPFQETQYF. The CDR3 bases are TGCAGCGTTCCTACTAGCGGGGGGCCCCCTTTCCAAGAGACCCAGTACTTC.

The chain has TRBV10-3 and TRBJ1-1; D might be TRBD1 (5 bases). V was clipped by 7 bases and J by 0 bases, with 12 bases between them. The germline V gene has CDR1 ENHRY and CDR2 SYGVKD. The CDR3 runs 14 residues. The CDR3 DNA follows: TGTGCCATCACCTTAGGGGACCTGAACACTGAAGCTTTCTTT. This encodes CAITLGDLNTEAFF.

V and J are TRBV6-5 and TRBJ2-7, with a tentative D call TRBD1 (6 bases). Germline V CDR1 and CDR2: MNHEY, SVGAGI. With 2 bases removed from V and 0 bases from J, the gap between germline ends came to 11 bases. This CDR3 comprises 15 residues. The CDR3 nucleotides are TGTGCCAGCAGTTACGGGGGCGAAAGCTCCTACGAGCAGTACTTC. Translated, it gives CASSYGGESSYEQYF.

CDR3 bases: TGTGCCACTGATCGGGACGGCTACGAGCAGTACTTC. Its translation is CATDRDGYEQYF. The chain has TRBV30 and TRBJ2-7; D is tentatively TRBD1 or TRBD2 (5 bases each). This CDR3 region has 12 residues. V lost 8 bases and J lost 3, with 14 bases in between. Germline CDR1 and CDR2: GTSNPN and SVGIG (reference sequence).

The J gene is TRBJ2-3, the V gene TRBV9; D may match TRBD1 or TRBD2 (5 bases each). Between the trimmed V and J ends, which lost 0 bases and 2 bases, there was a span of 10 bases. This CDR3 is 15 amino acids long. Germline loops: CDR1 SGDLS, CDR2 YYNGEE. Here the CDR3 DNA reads TGTGCCAGCAGCGTAGGGGGCGGGTTCACAGATACGCAGTATTTT. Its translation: CASSVGGGFTDTQYF. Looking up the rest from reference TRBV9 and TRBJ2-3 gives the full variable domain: DSGVTQTPKHLITATGQRVTLRCSPRSGDLSVYWYQQSLDQGLQFLIQYYNGEERAKGNILERFSAQQFPDLHSELNLSSLELGDSALYFCASSVGGGFTDTQYFGPGTRLTVL.

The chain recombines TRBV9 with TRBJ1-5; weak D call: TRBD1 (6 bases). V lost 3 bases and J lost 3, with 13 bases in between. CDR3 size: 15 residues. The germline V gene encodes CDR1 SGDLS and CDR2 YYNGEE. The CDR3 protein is CASSGRGGNNQPQHF. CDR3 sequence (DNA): TGTGCCAGCAGCGGCAGGGGAGGAAACAATCAGCCCCAGCATTTT.

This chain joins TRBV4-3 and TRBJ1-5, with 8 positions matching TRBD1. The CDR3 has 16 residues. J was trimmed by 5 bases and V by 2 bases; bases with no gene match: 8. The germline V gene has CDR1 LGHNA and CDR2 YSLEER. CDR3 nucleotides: TGCGCCAGCAGCCAATTTTGGACAGGGTCCGATCAGCCCCAGCATTTT. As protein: CASSQFWTGSDQPQHF.

Written as DNA, the CDR3 is TGTGCCAGCAGCCCCCCTGGCAGGGGATACTACGAGCAGTACTTC. Amino acids: CASSPPGRGYYEQYF. V gene TRBV7-9 combines with J gene TRBJ2-7; D is perhaps TRBD1 (6 bases). Germline assignment: CDR1 SEHNR and CDR2 FQNEAQ (reference sequence). The CDR3 extends over 15 amino acids. Trimming left V 5 bases short and J 3 bases short, with 17 bases between.

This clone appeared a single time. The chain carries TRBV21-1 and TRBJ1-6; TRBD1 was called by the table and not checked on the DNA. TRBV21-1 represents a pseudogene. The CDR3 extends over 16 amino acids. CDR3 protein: CASSKVGPPDNAPLHF. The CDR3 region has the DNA TGTGCCAGCAGCAAAGTGGGCCCTCCGGACAATGCACCCCTCCACTTT.

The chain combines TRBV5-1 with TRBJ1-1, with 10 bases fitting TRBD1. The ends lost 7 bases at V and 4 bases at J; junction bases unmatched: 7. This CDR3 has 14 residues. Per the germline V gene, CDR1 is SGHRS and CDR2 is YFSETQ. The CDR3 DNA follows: TGCGCCAGCGGCGACAGGGGGCGAGGCACTGAAGCTTTCTTT. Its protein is CASGDRGRGTEAFF.

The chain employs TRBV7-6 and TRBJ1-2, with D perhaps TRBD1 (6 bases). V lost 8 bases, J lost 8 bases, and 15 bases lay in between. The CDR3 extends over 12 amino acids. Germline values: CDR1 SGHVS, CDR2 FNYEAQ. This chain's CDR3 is CASGVGGWGYTF. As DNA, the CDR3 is TGTGCCAGCGGCGTGGGGGGCTGGGGCTACACCTTC.

CDR3 sequence (DNA): TGCGCCAGCAGCCTGGGGGTGAGACAGGGCGGCTACGAGCAGTACTTC. Amino acid sequence: CASSLGVRQGGYEQYF. This rearrangement joins TRBV4-3 to TRBJ2-7, with 7 bases matching TRBD1. V dropped 4 bases and J dropped 3; count of bases not matched to a gene: 12. Germline CDR1 reads LGHNA; CDR2 reads YSLEER. The CDR3 is made up of 16 amino acids.

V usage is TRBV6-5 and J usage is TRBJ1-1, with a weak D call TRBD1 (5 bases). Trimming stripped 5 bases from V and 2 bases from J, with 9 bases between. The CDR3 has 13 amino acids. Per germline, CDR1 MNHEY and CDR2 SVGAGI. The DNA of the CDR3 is TGTGCCAGCAGTGACCGGGACAACACTGAAGCTTTCTTT. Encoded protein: CASSDRDNTEAFF.

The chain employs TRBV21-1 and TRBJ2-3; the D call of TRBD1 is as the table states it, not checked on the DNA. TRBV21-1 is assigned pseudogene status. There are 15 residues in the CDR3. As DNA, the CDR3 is TGTGCCAGCAGCAAAGGAGACACATCCACAGATACGCAGTATTTT. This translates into CASSKGDTSTDTQYF.

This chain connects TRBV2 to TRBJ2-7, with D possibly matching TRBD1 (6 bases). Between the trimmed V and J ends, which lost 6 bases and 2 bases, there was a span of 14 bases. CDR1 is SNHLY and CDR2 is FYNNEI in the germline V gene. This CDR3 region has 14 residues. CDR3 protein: CASRYPEGAYEQYF. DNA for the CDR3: TGTGCCAGCAGGTATCCAGAGGGGGCCTACGAGCAGTACTTC.

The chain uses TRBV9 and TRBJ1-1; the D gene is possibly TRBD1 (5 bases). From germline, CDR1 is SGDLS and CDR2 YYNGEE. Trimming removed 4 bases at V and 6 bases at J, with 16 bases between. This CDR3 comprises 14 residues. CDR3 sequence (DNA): TGTGCCAGCAGCACAGACAGCTCCGACGCTGAAGCTTTCTTT. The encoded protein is CASSTDSSDAEAFF. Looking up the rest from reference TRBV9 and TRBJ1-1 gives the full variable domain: DSGVTQTPKHLITATGQRVTLRCSPRSGDLSVYWYQQSLDQGLQFLIQYYNGEERAKGNILERFSAQQFPDLHSELNLSSLELGDSALYFCASSTDSSDAEAFFGQGTRLTVV.

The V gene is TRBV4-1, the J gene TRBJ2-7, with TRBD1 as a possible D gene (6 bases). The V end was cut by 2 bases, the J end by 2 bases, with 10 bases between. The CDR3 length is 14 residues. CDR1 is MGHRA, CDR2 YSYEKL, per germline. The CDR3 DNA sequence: TGCGCCAGCAGCCAACACAGGGTCACCTACGAGCAGTACTTC. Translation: CASSQHRVTYEQYF.

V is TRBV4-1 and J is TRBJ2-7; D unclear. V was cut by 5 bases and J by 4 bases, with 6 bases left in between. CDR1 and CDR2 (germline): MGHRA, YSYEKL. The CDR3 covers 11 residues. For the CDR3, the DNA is TGCGCCAGCAGCATGGGTTACGAGCAGTACTTC. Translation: CASSMGYEQYF.